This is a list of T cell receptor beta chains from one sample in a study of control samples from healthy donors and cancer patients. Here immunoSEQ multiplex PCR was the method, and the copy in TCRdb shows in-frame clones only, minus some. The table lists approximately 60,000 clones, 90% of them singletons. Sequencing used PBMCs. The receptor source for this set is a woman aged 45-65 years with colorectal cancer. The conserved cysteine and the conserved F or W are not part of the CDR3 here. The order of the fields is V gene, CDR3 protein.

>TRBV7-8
ASSVNRLNTEAF
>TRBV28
ASSHPPGPDTQY
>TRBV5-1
ASSSQANEKLF
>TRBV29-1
SVKNDGKDTGELF
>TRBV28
ASSLGTWDNEQF
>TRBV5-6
ASSFGTGNSPLH
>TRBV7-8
ASSLGQDYEQY
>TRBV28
ASTGKETQY
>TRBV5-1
ASSLEAGTGSYGYT
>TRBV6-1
ASSEQGLPS
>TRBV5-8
ASSLTWVRGHGYT
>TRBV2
ASSSDLGSGTGELF
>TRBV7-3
ASSLRLRDRAREQY
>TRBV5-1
ASSASLGGTDTQY
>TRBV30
AWSGVSDYQPQH
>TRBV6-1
ASSETQETQY
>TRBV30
AWSGGRNYGYT
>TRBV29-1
SVGGQWNTEAF
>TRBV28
ASSSNPGSGNTIY
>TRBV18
ASSPKQGTGELF
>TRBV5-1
ASNPDSRPSYEQY
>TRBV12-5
ASGFGTGGEKLF
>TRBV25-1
ASSEYSGGSYNEQF
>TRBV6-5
ASRITNNQPQH
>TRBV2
ASSEAKEGKLF
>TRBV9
ASSLWGAGANVLT
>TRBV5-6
ASSQWGPGGTDTQY
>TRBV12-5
ASGLAPPSNYGYT
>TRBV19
ASSQVVTGELF
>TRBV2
ASNGEGQGQKYSNQPQH
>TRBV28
ASSPVGVFTEAF
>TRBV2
ATFGTGVSEAF
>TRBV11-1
ASSLGRGTTEAF
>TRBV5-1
ASSYGTTEAF
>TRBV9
ASSEGVGLYGYT
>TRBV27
ASRGGLAGIEQF
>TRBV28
ASSFGGGGNQPQH
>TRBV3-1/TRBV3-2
ASSQEITGPVYYGYT
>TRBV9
ASSVGQGQGYEQY
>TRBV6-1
ASIGAGGTDTQY
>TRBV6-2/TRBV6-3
ASSSTSGSSTDTQY
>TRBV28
ASRRDTFSYEQY
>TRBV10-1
ASSERVAGGSNEQF
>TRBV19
ASSMGWEAF
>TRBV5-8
ASSTGQGFPGGYT
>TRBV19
ASRGLAGTNTGELF
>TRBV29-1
SAHTGIYEKLF
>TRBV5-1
ASSSGPTQETQY
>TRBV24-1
ATSSWGTDTQY
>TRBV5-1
ASSSTGTGIGNTIY
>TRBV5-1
ASSLGGAGTEAF
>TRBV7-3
ASSNTGQVTDTQY
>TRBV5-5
ASSFREGDTQY
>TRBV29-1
SVLSIGTYEQY
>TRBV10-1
ASMPEPGGPKDTQY